One and the same sample provided the 23 T cell receptor beta chains below, sequenced in a study of blood T cell repertoires in COVID-19. Produced via immunoSEQ multiplex PCR; TCRdb's table is partial and in-frame only. This table has more than 250,000 clones, around 86% appearing once. Specimen: peripheral blood. The receptors shown here come from a man aged 45-65 years with active or convalescent COVID-19.

The chain combines TRBV2 with TRBJ1-2; D gene ambiguous. Trimming took 2 bases from V and 2 from J, leaving 12 bases between them. Germline V CDR1 and CDR2: SNHLY, FYNNEI. The CDR3 totals 15 residues. Here the CDR3 reads CASSERSGCNYGYTF. CDR3 nucleotide sequence: TGTGCCAGCAGTGAAAGGTCGGGGTGCAACTATGGCTACACCTTC.

The rearrangement joins TRBV30 to TRBJ1-5, with 7 nucleotides matching TRBD1. Per the germline V gene, CDR1 is GTSNPN and CDR2 is SVGIG (reference sequence). The trim removed 2 bases at V and 2 bases at J, leaving 6 bases unmatched. This CDR3 region has 15 residues. The CDR3 coding sequence is TGTGCCTGGAGTTCAGGGGGTACGGGCAATCAGCCCCAGCATTTT. Protein: CAWSSGGTGNQPQHF.

The chain carries TRBV12-3 or TRBV12-4 and TRBJ2-1; no firm D call. V gave up 6 bases and J gave up 3 bases, with 3 bases separating them. There are 11 residues in the CDR3. CDR3: CASSHYNEQFF. CDR3 sequence (DNA): TGTGCCAGCAGCCACTACAATGAGCAGTTCTTC.

In DNA form, the CDR3 reads TGTGCCAGTAGGCAGGGGGCCAGGGGTCAGCCCCAGCATTTT. It yields the protein CASRQGARGQPQHF. The chain carries TRBV19 and TRBJ1-5; 8 bases agree with TRBD1. Germline CDR1 is LNHDA and CDR2 is SQIVND (reference sequence). The ends lost 6 bases at V and 6 bases at J; junction bases unmatched: 7. CDR3 length: 14 residues.

This clone was observed a handful of times. The J gene is TRBJ2-7, the V gene TRBV7-9, with D unresolved. This CDR3 is 12 amino acids long. The V end was cut by 1 base, the J end by 3 bases, with 4 bases between. CDR1 and CDR2 from the germline V gene are SEHNR and FQNEAQ (reference sequence). In DNA, the CDR3 is TGTGCCAGCAGCTTAGGCAGCTACGAGCAGTACTTC. The encoded protein is CASSLGSYEQYF.

The V gene is TRBV4-1, the J gene TRBJ2-7; TRBD1 aligns across 8 bases. Germline CDR1 reads MGHRA; CDR2 reads YSYEKL. The CDR3 sequence is 17 residues long. J lost 2 bases, V lost 1 base, and 10 bases had no gene match. The CDR3 sequence: CASSQVHGTGGTYEQYF. The CDR3 coding sequence is TGCGCCAGCAGCCAAGTTCACGGGACAGGAGGCACCTACGAGCAGTACTTC.

The gene calls are TRBV5-1 and TRBJ2-1; D is possibly TRBD2 (6 bases). V was clipped by 3 bases and J by 8 bases, with 12 bases between them. CDR3 length: 13 amino acids. Looked up from germline, CDR1 is SGHRS and CDR2 is YFSETQ. The CDR3 nucleotides read TGCGCCAGCAGCTGGTATGGAGGGGATGAGCAGTTCTTC. Its translation: CASSWYGGDEQFF.

The V and J genes are TRBV5-1 and TRBJ2-3, with 13 bases identical to TRBD2. The CDR3 has 16 amino acids. V lost 0 bases and J lost 4; bases outside the gene matches: 2. Germline assignment: CDR1 SGHRS and CDR2 YFSETQ. CDR3: CASSLGTSGSADTQYF. In DNA form, the CDR3 reads TGCGCCAGCAGCTTGGGGACTAGCGGGAGTGCAGATACGCAGTATTTT. Drawing the rest from reference TRBV5-1 and TRBJ2-3, the complete variable domain is KAGVTQTPRYLIKTRGQQVTLSCSPISGHRSVSWYQQTPGQGLQFLFEYFSETQRNKGNFPGRFSGRQFSNSRSEMNVSTLELGDSALYLCASSLGTSGSADTQYFGPGTRLTVL.

This sequence joins TRBV30 and TRBJ2-5; 8 bases are shared with TRBD1. The CDR3 has 15 residues. Germline assignment: CDR1 GTSNPN and CDR2 SVGIG (reference sequence). V trimming: 3 bases; J trimming: 2 bases; junction bases outside the gene matches: 8. CDR3 loop: CAWRKVQGVQETQYF. CDR3 nucleotides: TGTGCCTGGAGAAAAGTACAGGGGGTACAAGAGACCCAGTACTTC.

The V call is TRBV4-3, the J call TRBJ1-2; D call uncertain. V was clipped by 0 bases and J by 0 bases, with 8 bases between them. The CDR3 consists of 15 residues. Germline values: CDR1 LGHNA, CDR2 YSLEER. The CDR3 is CASSQDSNTNYGYTF. Here the CDR3 DNA reads TGCGCCAGCAGCCAAGATTCTAATACTAACTATGGCTACACCTTC.

The chain couples TRBV3-1 (or the pseudogene TRBV3-2) to TRBJ1-6; the D gene is possibly TRBD1 (5 bases). The CDR3 length is 17 residues. The V end was cut by 4 bases, the J end by 0 bases, with 13 bases between. The germline CDR1 and CDR2 sequences are LGHDT and YNNKEL (reference sequence). In nucleotides, the CDR3 is TGTGCCAGCAGCCGCAGGGTACCCAGCTCCTATAATTCACCCCTCCACTTT. It specifies CASSRRVPSSYNSPLHF.

On this clone itself: Distinct nucleotide sequences in the sample also encode this CDR3. Here the CDR3 DNA reads TGTGCCAGCAGTACATACCGGGACTATGGCTACACCTTC. Translating it yields CASSTYRDYGYTF. The chain has TRBV28 and TRBJ1-2; D remains unclear. V was clipped by 5 bases and J by 3 bases, with 10 bases between them. The CDR3 totals 13 residues. The germline V gene has CDR1 MDHEN and CDR2 SYDVKM.

The chain couples TRBV3-1 (or the pseudogene TRBV3-2) to TRBJ1-2; 8 bases line up with TRBD1. This CDR3 is built from 17 residues. The junction had 9 bases not matched to a gene; V was cut back by 0 bases and J by 3 bases. Germline loops: CDR1 LGHDT, CDR2 YNNKEL (reference sequence). The CDR3 loop is CASSQERSQGAHYGYTF. CDR3 DNA: TGTGCCAGCAGCCAAGAGAGAAGTCAGGGGGCCCACTATGGCTACACCTTC.

This chain uses TRBV27 with TRBJ1-5; D ambiguous. V lost 5 bases and J 0 bases, leaving 8 bases between the germline ends. The germline V gene has CDR1 MNHEY and CDR2 SMNVEV (reference sequence). CDR3 length: 14 amino acids. The CDR3: CASSPLNSNQPQHF. Here the CDR3 DNA reads TGTGCCAGCAGTCCTTTAAATAGCAATCAGCCCCAGCATTTT.

This clone showed up just a few times. This rearrangement joins TRBV19 to TRBJ1-4; D call uncertain. The CDR3 length is 16 residues. Germline CDR1 LNHDA, CDR2 SQIVND (reference sequence). Deletions cut 5 bases from V and 5 bases from J, with 18 bases between. Written as DNA, the CDR3 is TGTGCCAGTAGTTTTCGGGCCCCGACTACAAATGAAAAACTGTTTTTT. Amino acids: CASSFRAPTTNEKLFF.

The gene calls are TRBV6-5 and TRBJ2-7; 9 bases fit TRBD1. Germline assignment: CDR1 MNHEY and CDR2 SVGAGI. This CDR3 comprises 14 residues. The J segment lost 2 bases and the V segment lost 10 bases, leaving 9 bases of the junction unmatched. The CDR3 reads CANPPGQGPYEQYF. CDR3 bases: TGTGCCAACCCGCCGGGACAGGGTCCCTACGAGCAGTACTTC.

J is TRBJ1-1 and V is TRBV7-3; 9 nucleotides agree with TRBD1. The germline V gene encodes CDR1 SGHTA and CDR2 FQGTGA. V lost 6 bases and J lost 4; bases outside the gene matches: 3. This CDR3 has 13 residues. In DNA form, the CDR3 reads TGTGCCAGCAGGGTGACAGGGGGCACTGAAGCTTTCTTT. It codes for CASRVTGGTEAFF.

The CDR3 DNA sequence: TGTGCCAGCAGGAGGCGGGAGGGCACAGATACGCAGTATTTT. Translating it yields CASRRREGTDTQYF. The J gene is TRBJ2-3, the V gene TRBV2, with TRBD2 identical over 8 bases. Germline V CDR1 and CDR2: SNHLY, FYNNEI. The junction had 3 bases not matched to a gene; V was cut back by 6 bases and J by 1 base. The CDR3 length is 14 residues.

The V call is TRBV14, the J call TRBJ2-7; TRBD2 is a possible D gene (6 bases). CDR1 is SGHDN and CDR2 is FVKESK in the germline V gene. V was shortened by 5 bases and J by 0 bases, with 8 bases between the two germline ends. This CDR3 contains 13 residues. CDR3 sequence (DNA): TGTGCCAGCAGCGGGGGGAGCTCCTACGAGCAGTACTTC. Translated: CASSGGSSYEQYF.

The CDR3 loop reads CASSTGSGANVLTF. DNA for the CDR3: TGTGCCAGCAGCACGGGGTCTGGGGCCAACGTCCTGACTTTC. The chain couples TRBV11-1 to TRBJ2-6; weak D call: TRBD2 (5 bases). V was cut by 5 bases and J by 1 base, with 6 bases left in between. Germline V CDR1 and CDR2: SGHAT, FQDESV (reference sequence). CDR3 length: 14 amino acids.

This chain links TRBV30 with TRBJ2-7, with 12 bases identical to TRBD2. The CDR3 sequence is 19 residues long. The junction had 14 bases not matched to a gene; V was cut back by 0 bases and J by 2 bases. Germline V CDR1 and CDR2: GTSNPN, SVGIG (reference sequence). The CDR3 loop is CAWSVHREASGRAPYEQYF. CDR3 DNA sequence: TGTGCCTGGAGTGTACACAGGGAAGCTAGCGGGAGGGCGCCCTACGAGCAGTACTTC.

The rearrangement joins TRBV9 to TRBJ2-2; maybe TRBD2 (6 bases). The germline V gene has CDR1 SGDLS and CDR2 YYNGEE. CDR3 length: 18 amino acids. V was cut by 6 bases and J by 1 base, with 22 bases left in between. CDR3 DNA sequence: TGTGCCAGCACCTACTCCGCTATAGGGGACTTGAACACCGGGGAGCTGTTTTTT. It codes for CASTYSAIGDLNTGELFF. The full variable domain, in which reference TRBV9 and TRBJ2-2 provide the parts outside the CDR3, is DSGVTQTPKHLITATGQRVTLRCSPRSGDLSVYWYQQSLDQGLQFLIQYYNGEERAKGNILERFSAQQFPDLHSELNLSSLELGDSALYFCASTYSAIGDLNTGELFFGEGSRLTVL.

This clone was counted only a few times. V is TRBV2 and J is TRBJ2-7, with 11 bases identical to TRBD1. V lost 7 bases and J lost 4; bases outside the gene matches: 6. The CDR3 runs 14 residues. Germline V gives CDR1 SNHLY, CDR2 FYNNEI. DNA for the CDR3: TGTGCCAGCATTCTGGACAGGGGGCGGTACGAGCAGTACTTC. This encodes CASILDRGRYEQYF.